This T cell receptor beta chain appears in the sequencing data of a study of OX40 agonist ivuxolimab in advanced cancers. V lost 1 base, J lost 6 bases, and 14 bases lay in between. This CDR3 has 15 amino acids. From germline, CDR1 is SGHDT and CDR2 YYEEEE. Sequencing used immunoSEQ multiplex PCR; TCRdb keeps in-frame clones, though not all of them. Among about 96,000 clones listed, about 92% were seen once. The genes are TRBV5-6 and TRBJ2-1; tentatively, D is TRBD2 (6 bases). This sequence was found in an adult with an advanced solid tumor such as melanoma, head and neck, liver or kidney cancer. Sequenced here: CD4+ or CD8+ T cells sorted from blood, sampled in a trial of the OX40 agonist ivuxolimab. Here the CDR3 DNA reads TGTGCCAGCAGCTTGAGTGACTCGGGGGTCAATGAGCAGTTCTTC. Translation gives CASSLSDSGVNEQFF.